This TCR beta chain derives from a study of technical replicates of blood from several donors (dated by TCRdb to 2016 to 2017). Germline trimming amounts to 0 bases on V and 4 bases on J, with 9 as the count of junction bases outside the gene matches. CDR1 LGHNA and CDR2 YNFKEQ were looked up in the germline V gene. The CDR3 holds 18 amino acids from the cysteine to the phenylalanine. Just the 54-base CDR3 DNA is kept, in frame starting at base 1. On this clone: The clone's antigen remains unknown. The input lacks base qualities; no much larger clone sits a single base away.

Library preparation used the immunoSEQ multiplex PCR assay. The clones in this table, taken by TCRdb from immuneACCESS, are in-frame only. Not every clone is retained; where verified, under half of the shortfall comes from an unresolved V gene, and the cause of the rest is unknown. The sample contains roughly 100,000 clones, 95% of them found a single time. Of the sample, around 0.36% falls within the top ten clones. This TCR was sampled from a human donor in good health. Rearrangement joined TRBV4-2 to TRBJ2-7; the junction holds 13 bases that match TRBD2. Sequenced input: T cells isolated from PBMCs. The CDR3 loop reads CASSQEAALAGGTYEQYF. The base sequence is TGTGCCAGCAGCCAAGAAGCGGCACTAGCGGGAGGGACATACGAGCAGTACTTC.